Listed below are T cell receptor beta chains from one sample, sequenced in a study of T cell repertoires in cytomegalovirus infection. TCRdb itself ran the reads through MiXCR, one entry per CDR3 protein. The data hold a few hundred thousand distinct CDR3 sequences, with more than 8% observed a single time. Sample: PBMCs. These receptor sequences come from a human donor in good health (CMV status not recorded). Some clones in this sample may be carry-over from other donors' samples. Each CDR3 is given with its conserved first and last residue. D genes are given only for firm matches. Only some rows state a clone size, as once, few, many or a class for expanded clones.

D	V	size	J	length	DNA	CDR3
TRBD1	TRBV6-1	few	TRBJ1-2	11	TGTGCCAGCAGACTCTGGGACAGTCTTACCTTC	CASRLWDSLTF
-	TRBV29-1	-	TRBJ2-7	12	TGCAGCGTGGAGGGACAGTATGACGAGCAGTACTTC	CSVEGQYDEQYF
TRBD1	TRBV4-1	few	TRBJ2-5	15	TGCGCCAGCAGCCAAGTAGACAGGGAGTGGGAGACCCAGTACTTC	CASSQVDREWETQYF
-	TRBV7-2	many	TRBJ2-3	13	TGTGCCAGCAGCTTAGTGGTTGACGGTACGCAGTATTTT	CASSLVVDGTQYF
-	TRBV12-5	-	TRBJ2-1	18	TGTGCTAGTGGTCAGTGGGGGGCCGAGGTCACCGTCAGCAATGAGCAGTTCTTC	CASGQWGAEVTVSNEQFF
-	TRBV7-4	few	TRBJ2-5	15	TGTGCCAGCAGCTTAGGAGTGGACTACCAAGAGACCCAGTACTTC	CASSLGVDYQETQYF
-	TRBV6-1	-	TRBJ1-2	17	TGTGCCAGCAGTGAAGAAGGTTTACGGAAGGGGGACTATGGCTACACCTTC	CASSEEGLRKGDYGYTF
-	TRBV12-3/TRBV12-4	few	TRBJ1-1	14	TGTGCCAGCAGAGTTTACTCCGGGAACACTGAAGCTTTCTTT	CASRVYSGNTEAFF
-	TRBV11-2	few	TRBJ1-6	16	TGTGCCAGCAGCTCCAGGTGGACTAAAAGTGATTCACCCCTCCACTTT	CASSSRWTKSDSPLHF
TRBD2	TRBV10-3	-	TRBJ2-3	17	TGTGCCATCAGTGAAGGGCGGACTAGCGGGGGAACAGATACGCAGTATTTT	CAISEGRTSGGTDTQYF
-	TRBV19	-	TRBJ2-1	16	TGTGCCAGTACTCCCACGACACTCTCCTCCTACAATGAGCAGTTCTTC	CASTPTTLSSYNEQFF
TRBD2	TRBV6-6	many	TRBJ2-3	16	TGTGCCAGCAGTTACTTCGGGACTAGCCTCACAGATACGCAGTATTTT	CASSYFGTSLTDTQYF
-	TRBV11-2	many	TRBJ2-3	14	TGTGCCAGCAGCTTTACAGTTCGCACAGATACGCAGTATTTT	CASSFTVRTDTQYF
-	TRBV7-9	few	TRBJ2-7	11	TGTGCCAGCGGATGGAACTACGAGCAGTACTTC	CASGWNYEQYF
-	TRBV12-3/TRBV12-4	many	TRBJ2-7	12	TGTGCCAGCGGGACACCCACCTACGAGCAGTACTTC	CASGTPTYEQYF
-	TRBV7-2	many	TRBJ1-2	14	TGTGCCAGCTTCCGCGGGGGCTCCAGCTATGGCTACACCTTC	CASFRGGSSYGYTF
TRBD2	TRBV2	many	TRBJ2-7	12	TGTGCCAGCGGCAGGACTAGCGACGAGCAGTACTTC	CASGRTSDEQYF
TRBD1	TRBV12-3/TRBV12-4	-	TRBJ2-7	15	TGTGCCAGCAGTTTATCAGGGGACAGTAACTACGAGCAGTACTTC	CASSLSGDSNYEQYF
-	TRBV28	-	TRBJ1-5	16	TGTGCCAGCAGTTACGGGCAAAGGGGAATGAATCAGCCCCAGCATTTT	CASSYGQRGMNQPQHF
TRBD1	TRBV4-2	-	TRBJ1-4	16	TGTGCCAGCAGCCAGGACGGGACAGCTTCTAATGAAAAACTGTTTTTT	CASSQDGTASNEKLFF
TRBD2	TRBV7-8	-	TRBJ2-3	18	TGTGCCAGCAGCTTAGCGCATGGGGGGGGAAGTAGCACAGATACGCAGTATTTT	CASSLAHGGGSSTDTQYF
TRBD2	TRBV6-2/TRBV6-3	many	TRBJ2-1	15	TGTGCCAGCAGTTCCCTAGCGGGATTAAACAATGAGCAGTTCTTC	CASSSLAGLNNEQFF
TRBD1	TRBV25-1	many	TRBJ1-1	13	TGTGCCAGCAGTGACGACTCCAGGGGGCAGGCTTTCTTT	CASSDDSRGQAFF
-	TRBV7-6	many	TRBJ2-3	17	TGTGCCAGCAGCTTAGGGGCTGGACTAAGCAGCACAGATACGCAGTATTTT	CASSLGAGLSSTDTQYF
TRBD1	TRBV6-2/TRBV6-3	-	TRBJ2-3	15	TGTGCCAGCAGTTATTGGGACAGGGGTTCAGATACGCAGTATTTT	CASSYWDRGSDTQYF
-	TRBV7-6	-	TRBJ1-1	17	TGTGCCAGCAGCTATTCCGCCTGGGGACGTAGGAACACTGAAGCTTTCTTT	CASSYSAWGRRNTEAFF
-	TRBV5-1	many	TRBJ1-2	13	TGCGCCAGCAGCCTGCAACAGGGCTATGGCTACACCTTC	CASSLQQGYGYTF
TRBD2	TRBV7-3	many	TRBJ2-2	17	TGTGCCAGCAGCTCCGGACTAGCGGGGGGGCCCACCGGGGAGCTGTTTTTT	CASSSGLAGGPTGELFF
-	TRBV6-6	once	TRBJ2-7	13	TGTGCCAGCAGTTATGGCAGGCTTAACGAGCAGTACTTC	CASSYGRLNEQYF
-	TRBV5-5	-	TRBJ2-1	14	TGTGCCAGCAACCACCGGGACGTACACAATGAGCAGTTCTTC	CASNHRDVHNEQFF
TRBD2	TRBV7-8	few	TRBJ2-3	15	TGTGCCAGCAGCTTAGTCGGGAGGGGCCCAGATACGCAGTATTTT	CASSLVGRGPDTQYF
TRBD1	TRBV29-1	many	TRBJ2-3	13	TGCAGCGCTGACAGGGGGGGAGGAGATACGCAGTATTTT	CSADRGGGDTQYF
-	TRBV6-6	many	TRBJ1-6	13	TGTGCCAGCAGTTCCAGTGATAATTCACCCCTCCACTTT	CASSSSDNSPLHF
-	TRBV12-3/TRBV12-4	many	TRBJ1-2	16	TGTGCCAGCAGCCGTGACGCAGGGACGGTTAGGTATGGCTACACCTTC	CASSRDAGTVRYGYTF
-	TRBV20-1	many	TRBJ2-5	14	TGCAGTGCTAGAGCGCCGACGGGCCAAGAGACCCAGTACTTC	CSARAPTGQETQYF
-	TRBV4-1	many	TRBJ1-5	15	TGCGCCAGCAGCCAAATCACAGGGCCCAATCAGCCCCAGCATTTT	CASSQITGPNQPQHF
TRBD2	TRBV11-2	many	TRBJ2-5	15	TGTGCCAGCAGTGGACTAGCGGGGTATGGGGAGACCCAGTACTTC	CASSGLAGYGETQYF
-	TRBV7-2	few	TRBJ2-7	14	TGTGCCAGCAGTCCTAGGGGGACCTTACAAGGGCAGTACTTC	CASSPRGTLQGQYF
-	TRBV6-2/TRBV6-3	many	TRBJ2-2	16	TGTGCCAGCAGTTACAAGCTAGGTGGGAACACCGGGGAGCTGTTTTTT	CASSYKLGGNTGELFF
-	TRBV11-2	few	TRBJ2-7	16	TGTGCCAGCAGCTTAGATGACGGCGGGCTGGCCTACGAGCAGTACTTC	CASSLDDGGLAYEQYF
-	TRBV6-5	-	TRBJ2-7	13	TGTGCCAGCAGCCCCGACCCGGCGGTCGAGCAGTACTTC	CASSPDPAVEQYF
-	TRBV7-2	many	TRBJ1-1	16	TGTGCCAGCAGCTTAGCACGGGATCTCTGGAACACTGAAGCTTTCTTT	CASSLARDLWNTEAFF
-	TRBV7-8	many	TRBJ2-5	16	TGTGCCAGCAGCCCAGAGGTCGGGACACCGTCAGAGACCCAGTACTTC	CASSPEVGTPSETQYF
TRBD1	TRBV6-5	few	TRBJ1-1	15	TGTGCCAGCTGCCCCCAGGGGGCTGGTATCACTGAAGCTTTCTTT	CASCPQGAGITEAFF
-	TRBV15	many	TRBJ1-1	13	TGTGCCACCAGCGGCAGGGCGAACACTGAAGCTTTCTTT	CATSGRANTEAFF
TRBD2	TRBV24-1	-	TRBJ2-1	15	TGTGCCACCAGTGATTTGCGCGGGAGTGTTAGTGAGCAGTTCTTC	CATSDLRGSVSEQFF
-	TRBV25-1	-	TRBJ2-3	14	TGTGCCAGCAGCGAAGTAGGGGTCACAGATACGCAGTATTTT	CASSEVGVTDTQYF
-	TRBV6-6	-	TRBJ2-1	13	TGTGCCAGCAGTCTTACTAGTGAACGCGGGCAGTTCTTC	CASSLTSERGQFF
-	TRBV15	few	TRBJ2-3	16	TGTGCCACCAGCAGCGGTCTGTGGACTAGCACAGATACGCAGTATTTT	CATSSGLWTSTDTQYF
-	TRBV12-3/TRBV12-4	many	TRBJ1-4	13	TGTGCCAGCAGTTCCGGGGTTCATGAAAAACTGTTTTTT	CASSSGVHEKLFF
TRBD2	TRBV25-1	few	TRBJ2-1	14	TGTGCCAGCAGGCGGGGGGCCTCCTACAATGAGCAGTTCTTC	CASRRGASYNEQFF
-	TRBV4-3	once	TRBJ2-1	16	TGCGCCAGCAGCCAACTTCCGGGGGAGACCTGGGGTGAGCAGTTCTTC	CASSQLPGETWGEQFF